Listed here are 21 T cell receptor beta chains from one sample, sequenced in a study of cytomegalovirus exposure and HLA in healthy donors. Both 60 Vbeta primers and 13 Jbeta primers went into the PCR. TCRdb's copy holds only in-frame clones and misses some; the assay was immunoSEQ multiplex PCR. The table records roughly 140,000 clones, approximately 78% of them present only once. Sequenced sample: PBMCs. These TCRs come from a young woman in good health and CMV-seropositive.

This clone was detected a few times. The chain has TRBV7-2 and TRBJ1-5, with a weak D call TRBD1 (6 bases). Per the germline V gene, CDR1 is SGHTA and CDR2 is FQGNSA. The CDR3 is 15 amino acids. Trimming pared 5 bases from V and 4 bases from J, leaving 15 bases between. DNA of the CDR3: TGTGCCAGCAGCCCAGTGGGGGCGGTGAATCAGCCCCAGCATTTT. Residues: CASSPVGAVNQPQHF.

This chain joins TRBV6-1 and TRBJ2-2, with D possibly matching TRBD1 (6 bases). The germline V gene has CDR1 MNHNS and CDR2 SASEGT. V lost 6 bases and J lost 13, with 21 bases in between. The CDR3 contains 14 residues. CDR3 in DNA: TGTGCCAGCAGGGACAACGATGGGGGCGGAAGGCTGTTTTTT. Its translation is CASRDNDGGGRLFF.

In nucleotides, the CDR3 is TGTGCTAGTGGTTTAGCGGGATCCCCCGACTATGGCTACACCTTC. The encoded protein is CASGLAGSPDYGYTF. The V and J genes are TRBV12-5 and TRBJ1-2; D gene uncertain. The CDR3 is 15 residues long. Trimming removed 3 bases from V and 3 bases from J, with 14 bases in between. Germline-derived CDR1 and CDR2 are LGHNT and FRNRAP.

This clone was recorded once. J is TRBJ1-5 and V is TRBV7-8; 8 bases are a match to TRBD1. From germline, CDR1 is SGHVS and CDR2 FQNEAQ. This CDR3 has 18 amino acids. With V trimmed by 4 bases and J by 2 bases, 13 bases remained unmatched. The chain's CDR3 is CASSWDRRLPSGNQPQHF. The CDR3 region has the DNA TGTGCCAGCAGCTGGGACAGGCGGCTCCCGAGCGGCAATCAGCCCCAGCATTTT. The whole variable domain, remainder taken from reference TRBV7-8 and TRBJ1-5, is GAGVSQSPRYKVAKRGQDVALRCDPISGHVSLFWYQQALGQGPEFLTYFQNEAQLDKSGLPSDRFFAERPEGSVSTLKIQRTQQEDSAVYLCASSWDRRLPSGNQPQHFGDGTRLSIL.

The V gene is TRBV28, the J gene TRBJ2-1; D is undetermined. This CDR3 has 11 amino acids. Trimming shortened V by 5 bases and J by 7 bases, and 6 bases separated the two germline ends. CDR1 and CDR2 (germline): MDHEN, SYDVKM. As DNA, the CDR3 is TGTGCCAGCAGTGTGAGGAATGAGCAGTTCTTC. Protein: CASSVRNEQFF.

V gene TRBV5-6 combines with J gene TRBJ2-3, with a tentative D call TRBD1 (6 bases). The germline V and J ends were trimmed by 5 bases and 1 base, with 20 bases remaining between them. The length of the CDR3 is 17 residues. Looked up from germline, CDR1 is SGHDT and CDR2 is YYEEEE. Here the CDR3 DNA reads TGTGCCAGCAGGCAGAGAAGGGACATCCCCGGCACAGATACGCAGTATTTT. Translated: CASRQRRDIPGTDTQYF.

The chain employs TRBV25-1 and TRBJ1-1; D remains unclear. CDR3 length equals 13 residues. V was shortened by 2 bases and J by 11 bases, with 15 bases between the two germline ends. Germline-derived CDR1 and CDR2 are MGHDK and SYGVNS. DNA of the CDR3: TGTGCCAGCAGTGAACCTGCGGGTTCAGAGGCTTTCTTT. Protein product: CASSEPAGSEAFF.

This rearrangement joins TRBV2 to TRBJ1-5, with TRBD1 matching 7 bases. The CDR3 covers 15 residues. The germline gives CDR1 SNHLY, CDR2 FYNNEI. After removal of 3 bases from V and 5 bases from J, the junction contained 7 bases not matched to a gene. CDR3 amino acids: CASSEQGQRDQPQHF. CDR3 bases: TGTGCCAGCAGTGAGCAGGGACAGCGTGATCAGCCCCAGCATTTT.

The CDR3 DNA sequence: TGCGCCAGCAGCTTCTGGACAGGGCAGAGCTCTGGGGCCAACGTCCTGACTTTC. Residues: CASSFWTGQSSGANVLTF. V is TRBV5-1 and J is TRBJ2-6; 8 nucleotides agree with TRBD1. The CDR3 spans 18 residues. From germline, CDR1 is SGHRS and CDR2 YFSETQ. V gave up 2 bases and J gave up 0 bases; unmatched junction bases: 7.

This clone has a handful of counts. The chain is built from TRBV5-1 and TRBJ2-1; D is perhaps TRBD2 (7 bases). The V gene's germline CDR1 is SGHRS and CDR2 YFSETQ. The CDR3 covers 18 residues. V was shortened by 4 bases and J by 6 bases, with 26 bases between the two germline ends. The CDR3: CASSDMGMGGPLINEQFF. CDR3 DNA sequence: TGCGCCAGCAGCGACATGGGGATGGGGGGGCCCCTAATCAATGAGCAGTTCTTC.

The J gene is TRBJ2-7, the V gene TRBV4-1; D uncertain. In germline, CDR1 is MGHRA, CDR2 YSYEKL. The ends were cut back, 4 bases at V and 0 bases at J, with 16 bases in the middle. The CDR3 runs 16 residues. The CDR3 DNA reads as TGCGCCAGCAGCCCCCTCACGGGTATTTACTCCTACGAGCAGTACTTC. Protein product: CASSPLTGIYSYEQYF.

This CDR3 is CASSSWGGVDKNIQYF. CDR3 nucleotide sequence: TGTGCCAGCAGCTCCTGGGGAGGAGTTGACAAAAACATTCAGTACTTC. This chain joins TRBV7-9 and TRBJ2-4; a weak D match, TRBD2 (6 bases). The CDR3 runs 16 residues. Per germline, CDR1 SEHNR and CDR2 FQNEAQ (reference sequence). V lost 4 bases to trimming and J lost 3 bases, with 16 bases between them.

The chain links TRBV5-4 to TRBJ1-1; no firm D call. From germline, CDR1 is SGHNT and CDR2 YYREEE (reference sequence). The CDR3 has 14 residues. Trimming took 4 bases from V and 1 from J, leaving 11 bases between them. CDR3 region: CASSPGGPNTEAFF. The CDR3 nucleotides read TGTGCCAGCAGCCCGGGAGGACCGAACACTGAAGCTTTCTTT.

This clone was seen only once. The chain carries TRBV2 and TRBJ2-7; perhaps TRBD1 as D (5 bases). Germline CDR1 reads SNHLY; CDR2 reads FYNNEI. The CDR3 loop spans 13 amino acids. Trimming removed 0 bases from V and 8 bases from J, with 11 bases in between. The CDR3 DNA reads TGTGCCAGCAGTGAAGCAGGTGGGGCGAAGCAGTACTTC. It codes for CASSEAGGAKQYF.

V is TRBV18 and J is TRBJ1-3; tentative D call: TRBD1 (5 bases). Per the germline V gene, CDR1 is KGHSH and CDR2 is LQKENI. The CDR3 runs 15 residues. The V end lost 2 bases, the J end lost 0 bases, and 8 bases lay between the germline ends. CDR3 DNA: TGTGCCAGCTCACCAGGGGCGTTCTCTGGAAACACCATATATTTT. This gives the protein CASSPGAFSGNTIYF.

The V and J genes are TRBV6-1 and TRBJ1-4; 8 bases match TRBD1. The CDR3 totals 14 residues. Trimming took 1 base from V and 7 from J; bases not matched to a gene: 2. In germline, CDR1 is MNHNS, CDR2 SASEGT. The CDR3 loop reads CASSEGQGAEKLFF. In nucleotides, the CDR3 is TGTGCCAGCAGTGAAGGCCAGGGGGCTGAAAAACTGTTTTTT.

J is TRBJ1-5 and V is TRBV5-6; the D is unclear. Between the trimmed V and J ends, which lost 4 bases and 0 bases, there was a span of 11 bases. The germline gives CDR1 SGHDT, CDR2 YYEEEE. The CDR3 extends over 15 amino acids. CDR3 DNA sequence: TGTGCCAGCAGCCTCCAGGTCGATAGCAATCAGCCCCAGCATTTT. Protein sequence: CASSLQVDSNQPQHF.

This rearrangement joins TRBV5-1 to TRBJ2-7, with 7 bases lining up with TRBD1. From germline, CDR1 is SGHRS and CDR2 YFSETQ. The CDR3 is made up of 14 amino acids. V lost 1 base to trimming and J lost 6 bases; unmatched junction nucleotides: 7. The CDR3 region has the DNA TGCGCCAGCAGCTTGCTGACAGGGCCCGGCGAGCAGTACTTC. Its translation is CASSLLTGPGEQYF.

The chain joins TRBV5-1 to TRBJ1-6; D uncertain. The CDR3 extends over 15 amino acids. Trimming cost V 4 bases and J 5 bases, with 13 bases left between them. CDR1 and CDR2 from the germline V gene are SGHRS and YFSETQ. The CDR3 protein is CASSVDFTDNSPLHF. The DNA of the CDR3 is TGCGCCAGCAGCGTGGATTTTACGGATAATTCACCCCTCCACTTT.

J is TRBJ1-5 and V is TRBV19, with 8 nucleotides matching TRBD1. The germline V gene encodes CDR1 LNHDA and CDR2 SQIVND (reference sequence). The CDR3 is 15 residues long. V lost 6 bases to trimming and J lost 3 bases; unmatched junction nucleotides: 7. The CDR3 DNA is TGTGCCAGTAGAAAGGACAGGGCCATCAATCAGCCCCAGCATTTT. This sequence encodes CASRKDRAINQPQHF.

The CDR3 is CASSHGGGANVLTF. CDR3 sequence (DNA): TGTGCCAGCAGTCATGGCGGGGGGGCCAACGTCCTGACTTTC. The rearrangement joins TRBV7-9 to TRBJ2-6; the D gene is possibly TRBD2 (5 bases). Per the germline V gene, CDR1 is SEHNR and CDR2 is FQNEAQ (reference sequence). The CDR3 has 14 residues. Trimming pared 6 bases from V and 4 bases from J, leaving 10 bases between.